The 25 T cell receptor beta chains in this list originate from one sample, sequenced in a study of tumor and adjacent non-tumor tissue in lung cancer. The template was RNA from unsorted bulk tissue. The library came from three nested PCR rounds adapted from ARM-PCR protocols. TCRdb passed the multiplex PCR reads through MiXCR, listing each CDR3 protein once. In the table there are approximately 120,000 distinct CDR3 sequences, roughly 73% of which are singletons. Sequenced material: lung tumor tissue. The receptors were sampled from a woman aged 55-75 years with non-small cell lung cancer.

There are a few counts of this clonotype. The rearrangement uses TRBV20-1 and TRBJ1-1; possibly TRBD1 for D (6 bases). CDR1 DFQATT and CDR2 SNEGSKA come from the germline V gene (reference sequence). This CDR3 region has 16 residues. The ends were cut back, 8 bases at V and 1 base at J, with 23 bases in the middle. CDR3 loop: CSTKIEGQLGNTEAFF. In DNA, the CDR3 is TGCAGTACCAAAATCGAAGGACAGTTGGGGAACACTGAAGCTTTCTTT.

There are a few counts of this clonotype. One base away lies a much larger clone, so this may be a sequencing read error. The chain combines TRBV4-3 with TRBJ2-6; D is unresolved. This CDR3 is 14 amino acids long. Germline V gene sequence: CDR1 LGHNA, CDR2 YSLEER. The CDR3 protein is CASNQDIGANVLTF. CDR3 bases: TGCGCCAGCAACCAAGATATTGGGGCCAACGTCCTGACTTTC.

The chain is built from TRBV6-1 and TRBJ1-3; D might be TRBD1 (5 bases). Germline CDR1 MNHNS, CDR2 SASEGT. V was pared by 7 bases and J by 3 bases, with 16 bases between. CDR3 length: 15 residues. The CDR3 DNA follows: TGTGCCAGCATTCGCGGACCAACAGGTGGAAACACCATATATTTT. Its protein product is CASIRGPTGGNTIYF.

On this clonotype itself: Compared with germline, one end of the junction differs, possibly owing to a read error. The chain couples TRBV10-3 to TRBJ2-5; TRBD2 agrees at 8 bases. The germline CDR1 and CDR2 sequences are ENHRY and SYGVKD. The CDR3 contains 15 residues. CDR3 sequence: CAISRSGAIQETQYF. CDR3 bases: TGTGCCATCAGTCGTAGCGGGGCTATCCAAGAGACCCAATACTTC.

This clonotype occurred a few times. A much larger clone differs by one base, so this may be a read error. The genes are TRBV4-3 and TRBJ2-1; D gene ambiguous. Trimming left V 1 base short and J 12 bases short, with 13 bases between. The CDR3 is 13 amino acids. CDR1 LGHNA and CDR2 YSLEER come from the germline V gene. The CDR3 DNA follows: TGCGCCAGCAGCCAAGTAGGGCCTGATGTGCAGTTCTTC. Translation: CASSQVGPDVQFF.

For this clonotype: The junction and the germline gene differ at one end; a read error may be behind it. The gene calls are TRBV11-2 and TRBJ2-3; 8 bases match TRBD2. This CDR3 is built from 14 residues. The germline V gene has CDR1 SGHAT and CDR2 FQNNGV. The CDR3 loop reads CVSSLGLVTDTHYF. CDR3 bases: TGTGTCAGCAGCCTGGGACTAGTCACAGATACGCACTATTTT.

This clonotype was recorded once. This may arise from a read error, as a much more abundant clone is one base away. The rearrangement joins TRBV28 to TRBJ2-7, with D tentatively TRBD1 (6 bases). Germline V gene lookup returns CDR1 MDHEN and CDR2 SYDVKM. The V and J ends lost 4 bases and 9 bases respectively, with 19 bases between them. This CDR3 is built from 14 residues. The CDR3 nucleotides read TGTGCCAGCAGTTCGGGACACTCGGTGCGTGGGCAGTACTTC. It codes for CASSSGHSVRGQYF.

J is TRBJ1-4 and V is TRBV5-1; D unclear. The CDR3 length is 13 residues. Germline CDR1 reads SGHRS; CDR2 reads YFSETQ. CDR3 DNA sequence: TGCGCATGCAGCTTGAGGTTAGACGAAAAACTGTTTTTT. This sequence encodes CACSLRLDEKLFF.

As regards this clonotype: One end of the junction is discordant with germline, which a read error may explain. V is TRBV11-2 and J is TRBJ1-6; D unresolved. The CDR3 extends over 14 amino acids. Germline V lookup: CDR1 SGHAT, CDR2 FQNNGV. The CDR3 nucleotides are TGTACTAGCAGCTTAGAAGCAAGTAATTCACCCCCCCACTTT. Its translation: CTSSLEASNSPPHF.

This chain joins TRBV20-1 and TRBJ1-5; weak D call: TRBD1 (5 bases). V lost 6 bases and J 14 bases, leaving 26 bases between the germline ends. CDR3 size: 14 residues. The germline V gene has CDR1 DFQATT and CDR2 SNEGSKA (reference sequence). CDR3 in DNA: TGCAGTGCCGAGACAGTAGCCCGCAATCATCCCAAGCATTTT. Translation gives CSAETVARNHPKHF.

Comment on this clonotype: The junction does not match germline at one end; this may be a read error. CDR3 in DNA: TGTACCAGCAGCTTATTGGCAGACACTGAAGCTTTCTTT. Translation: CTSSLLADTEAFF. The V and J genes are TRBV11-1 and TRBJ1-1; no clear D gene. This CDR3 is 13 amino acids long. CDR1 SGHAT and CDR2 FQDESV come from the germline V gene (reference sequence).

This clonotype is a singleton in its sample. A read error may explain this, as a much larger clone is one base away. The chain combines TRBV20-1 with TRBJ2-3; 7 bases map to TRBD1. The CDR3 is made up of 14 amino acids. The V gene's germline CDR1 is DFQATT and CDR2 SNEGSKA (reference sequence). This CDR3 reads CSAVVGDSTDTKYF. Written as DNA, the CDR3 is TGCAGTGCCGTCGTAGGGGACAGCACAGATACGAAGTATTTT.

On this clonotype itself: A much bigger clone sits one base away, suggesting this may be a read error. The V call is TRBV6-2 or TRBV6-3, the J call TRBJ1-4; D might be TRBD1 (6 bases). This CDR3 has 14 residues. Per the germline V gene, CDR1 is MNHEY and CDR2 is SVGEGT. Trimming took off 6 bases at V and 7 bases at J, with 15 bases between the two ends. CDR3 sequence reads: CASSKAQGGEKLFF. For the CDR3, the DNA is TGTGCCAGCAGCAAGGCACAGGGAGGTGAAAAACTGTTTTTT.

Turning to this clonotype: No conserved phenylalanine or tryptophan ends this CDR3, so it is likely a read error. V and J are TRBV11-2 and TRBJ2-7; no clear D gene. This CDR3 is 12 amino acids long. Trimming left V 5 bases short and J 7 bases short, with 12 bases between. Per germline, CDR1 SGHAT and CDR2 FQNNGV. This chain's CDR3 is CASSADLYEQYL. The CDR3 DNA follows: TGTGCCAGCAGCGCGGACCTCTATGAGCAGTACTTA.

As to this clonotype: Being one base from a much bigger clone, this may be a read error. The chain has TRBV28 and TRBJ2-5; D ambiguous. Germline CDR1 MDHEN, CDR2 SYDVKM. The length of the CDR3 is 14 residues. The CDR3: CASTLESVWETQYF. The CDR3 DNA reads TGTGCCAGCACTTTAGAAAGTGTGTGGGAGACCCAGTACTTC.

In the case of this clonotype: A junction boundary mismatches the germline segment, possibly from a read error. The CDR3 loop is CASSFQYEGGNYGYTF. The DNA of the CDR3 is TGTGCCAGCAGTTTTCAGTATGAGGGGGGCAACTATGGGTACACCTTC. The genes are TRBV6-5 and TRBJ1-2; TRBD1 is a possible D gene (6 bases). In germline, CDR1 is MNHEY, CDR2 SVGAGI. The CDR3 covers 16 residues.

With regard to this clonotype: This may arise from a read error, as a much more abundant clone is one base away. The gene calls are TRBV6-1 and TRBJ2-1, with 8 bases identical to TRBD2. Germline V CDR1 and CDR2: MNHNS, SASEGT. This CDR3 has 15 amino acids. The CDR3 region has the DNA TGTGCCAACAGTGAAGACGGGGGGGGCTACAATGAGCAGTTCTTC. Translated, it gives CANSEDGGGYNEQFF.

This clonotype was seen a few times. V usage is TRBV28 and J usage is TRBJ2-3; 9 nucleotides line up with TRBD1. The CDR3 runs 16 residues. J was trimmed by 0 bases and V by 4 bases; bases with no gene match: 5. Germline CDR1 reads MDHEN; CDR2 reads SYDVKM. The CDR3 is CASSSPGQGSTDTQYF. Here the CDR3 DNA reads TGTGCCAGCAGTTCCCCGGGACAGGGAAGCACAGATACGCAGTATTTT.

This clonotype was seen repeatedly, ten times or more. The chain has TRBV10-1 and TRBJ2-6; TRBD1 might be the D (6 bases). This CDR3 is built from 13 residues. Trimming pared 9 bases from V and 2 bases from J, leaving 8 bases between. Germline V gene sequence: CDR1 WNHNN, CDR2 SYGVQD (reference sequence). CDR3 bases: TGCGCCAGTGGACAGACTGGGGCCAACGTCCTGACTTTC. Its translation is CASGQTGANVLTF.

With regard to this clonotype: In this CDR3 the conserved last residue, phenylalanine or tryptophan, is missing, so a read error is likely. Because the CDR3's place on the DNA is in doubt, the DNA is left out and the CDR3 is given as listed by TCRdb. This chain connects TRBV29-1 to TRBJ1-2; whether TRBD1, the table's D call, matches the DNA was not checked. In germline, CDR1 is SQVTM, CDR2 ANQGSEA. Both ends counted, the CDR3 spans 12 residues. The chain's CDR3 is CSGGQGDYGYTI.

With respect to this clonotype: A read error may explain this, as a much larger clone is one base away. No conserved phenylalanine or tryptophan is present at the end of the CDR3, so a read error is the likely explanation. J is TRBJ1-1 and V is TRBV12-3 or TRBV12-4; the D is unclear. This CDR3 comprises 12 residues. The V end was cut by 4 bases, the J end by 4 bases, with 7 bases between. Written as DNA, the CDR3 is TGTGCCAGCAGTTCCGGTCCCACTGAAGCTTTCATT. It yields the protein CASSSGPTEAFI.

This rearrangement joins TRBV5-4 to TRBJ2-2; D call uncertain. The CDR3 runs to 15 residues. The ends were cut back, 4 bases at V and 6 bases at J, with 16 bases in the middle. The germline V gene encodes CDR1 SGHNT and CDR2 YYREEE (reference sequence). The CDR3 region has the DNA TGTGCCAGCAGCCTTGGTCGCCCGGACGCCGGGGAGCTGTTTTTT. Residues: CASSLGRPDAGELFF.

The chain recombines TRBV11-2 with TRBJ2-1; 12 nucleotides line up with TRBD2. This CDR3 comprises 17 residues. Germline V gene data show CDR1 as SGHAT and CDR2 as FQNNGV. With V trimmed by 6 bases and J by 10 bases, 16 bases remained unmatched. CDR3 region: CASSPPQLAGGLKEQFF. DNA of the CDR3: TGTGCCAGCAGTCCCCCCCAACTAGCGGGGGGTCTCAAGGAGCAGTTCTTC.

A word on this clonotype: Mismatch with germline at one junction end may stem from a read error. This rearrangement joins TRBV11-2 to TRBJ1-1; a possible D gene is TRBD1 (6 bases). The germline V gene encodes CDR1 SGHAT and CDR2 FQNNGV. The CDR3 length is 11 residues. The CDR3 nucleotides are TGTGCCAGCCGCTACTCAGGGGAAGTTTTCTTT. Protein product: CASRYSGEVFF.

This clonotype is a singleton in its sample. One end of the junction is discordant with germline, which a read error may explain. The J gene is TRBJ2-7, the V gene TRBV6-2 or TRBV6-3, with D possibly TRBD1 on 6 matching bases. This CDR3 has 17 amino acids. CDR1 is MNHEY, CDR2 SVGEGT, per germline. DNA for the CDR3: TGTGCCAGCAGCCCTCCGATACCCCGGGACACCCGGACGAAGCAGTATTTC. Its protein is CASSPPIPRDTRTKQYF.